This T cell receptor (beta chain) appears in the sequencing data of a study of cytomegalovirus exposure and HLA in healthy donors (dated by TCRdb to 2016 to 2017). Context from the whole study: In an earlier analysis of 587 of the donors, about 260 Gb of sequence data and some 100 million unique TCR beta sequences from approximately 180 million T cells were reported. A later analysis re-analyzed previously published TCR beta repertoires from about 730 donors and added high-resolution HLA genotyping to study TCR occurrence patterns. Alongside the repertoire data, information on donor age, sex, ethnicity and CMV serostatus was compiled. To predict cytomegalovirus infection status, the study brought together high-throughput TCR immunosequencing, statistical association of individual TCRs with disease status, and machine learning. The number of donors typed differed by locus, with about 620-630 for A, B, C, DRB1 and DQB1, about 500 for DQA1, about 610 for DPA1, and some 450 for DPB1. A later genetic analysis used genome-wide SNP genotypes for 398 of the 666 donors, treating that subset as a discovery cohort. Because of strong linkage in the cohort, roughly five DR-DQ haplotypes were treated as single units for association and clustering. Rather than using new phenotypic data, the later analysis identified candidate immune exposures from TCR beta sequences and from how often those sequences occurred across donors. The study used immunosequencing to profile the T cell repertoires of several hundred subjects and linked those repertoires to cytomegalovirus serostatus. An early release covering roughly 640 HLA-typed donors comprised roughly 300 gigabases of sequencing data and approximately 85 million unique TCR sequences. Class I and class II HLA loci were covered by the typing at four-digit resolution. To decide whether each TCR beta V gene segment behaved as functional or pseudogenic, an earlier analysis of several hundred of the donors relied on high-throughput TCR beta sequencing. The aim of the study was to test whether cataloging public T cell receptors could identify signatures of past pathogen exposure. In addition to the first cohort of around 670 subjects, a separate validation cohort of 120 different subjects was used. On average, about 200,000 unique TCR beta nucleotide sequences were sequenced per donor among several hundred genotyped donors of the cohort, with about 19% of those sequences being non-productive. Every repertoire in the discovery cohort had been generated on one and the same sequencing platform. The genetic ancestry cluster associated with self-reported Caucasian donors included around four fifths of the approximately 410 genotyped donors. What the research found in general, with its limitations: While some public TCRs were present in many individuals, most TCR sequences turned up only very rarely across donors. Because some donors lacked HLA typing at each locus, the association tests relied only on the typed subset. In vitro tests confirmed that a few of the cytomegalovirus-associated TCR beta chains recognize cytomegalovirus antigens. A later analysis found that TCR association rates varied across HLA loci, with DRB1 alleles showing the most associated TCRs and HLA-C alleles the fewest. Assigning TCR associations to individual alleles was difficult when HLA alleles, especially DR and DQ, strongly co-occurred. In a later analysis, HLA-associated TCR beta chains showed more clonal expansion and lower generation probabilities than non-associated chains that were equally common. A further reported finding was that TCR beta sequences accurately predicted the HLA-A and HLA-B alleles for most subjects in the first cohort. In an earlier analysis of 587 of the donors, most TCR beta V segments appeared in productive rearrangements about 87% or about 30% of the time, broadly matching IMGT annotations. A group of highly shared sequence variants was considered likely to be a technical artifact of the sequencing pipeline. Because counts were too low, about 18 rarely observed V segments, including chromosome 9 orphons, were excluded from the earlier analysis of several hundred of the donors. Only TCR beta chains were sequenced in this cohort, and the absence of alpha or paired-chain data limited detectable features. Presence/absence analyses assumed roughly uniform sequencing depth across donors, an assumption that may not hold. Correlated functional status among segregating V segments might reflect linkage disequilibrium, but an unknown experimental factor could not be ruled out. The 87-base-pair reads could not distinguish some IMGT-functional V segments, including TRBV6-2 and TRBV6-3, so those segments were excluded. Most CMV-associated TCR beta chains appeared to be HLA-restricted in a later analysis, and the HLA associations seemed to be driven largely by CMV exposure. According to a later analysis, parvovirus B19, influenza, CMV and Epstein-Barr virus appeared linked to several top co-occurrence clusters. A later genetic analysis reported fewer N-insertions in productive TCRs among donors in an Asian-associated ancestry cluster than the roughly 690-donor mean. For the cohort, immune exposure information was limited to CMV serostatus. A total of 150 or so TCR beta chains were listed by the study as associated with cytomegalovirus. The classifier was reported to diagnose cytomegalovirus status with high specificity and sensitivity in both the original and validation cohorts. At a false discovery rate of 0.05, a later analysis linked 15,000 to 20,000 TCR beta sequences to specific HLA alleles. It was suggested by the authors that the approach could potentially be generalized to other disease states and immunological phenotypes. V-gene and J-gene trimming of TCR beta chains was associated with a missense DCLRE1C variant in a later genetic analysis, and the association was replicated in an independent cohort.

The cohort was made up of hundreds of healthy bone marrow donors. Cohort members were all nominally healthy when sampled, although unrecorded immune exposures were likely present. The donor tested CMV seronegative, placing the donor among the 350 to 400 seronegative members of the cohort. Each donor provided a peripheral blood sample, and peripheral blood mononuclear cells were used for TCR beta sequencing. The Qiagen DNeasy Blood Extraction Kit was used to extract genomic DNA from the blood cell samples. V is trimmed back by 1 base and J by 2 bases, and the junction contains 2 bases that no gene match accounts for. The CDR3 covers 15 residues, taking in both the cysteine and the phenylalanine. Just CDR3 DNA is preserved here, 45 bases in frame from base 1. CDR1 and CDR2, per the germline V gene (reference sequence), are SGHKS and YYEKEE. Library prep was done by the immunoSEQ multiplex PCR assay. For the multiplex PCR, a mixture combining 60 forward primers for TCR Vbeta segments and 13 reverse primers for TCR Jbeta segments was used. The CDR3 region of rearranged TCR beta genes was amplified from genomic DNA by a multiplex PCR assay. On the Illumina HiSeq System, the amplified TCR beta libraries were sequenced as 87-base-pair reads. Per the authors' processing: A later analysis counted tens of millions of unique TCR beta chains across the 650 to 700 repertoires, and 10 million to 11 million of these chains were shared by at least two donors. A nearest-neighbor algorithm error-corrected the raw reads and collapsed the reads into unique sequences, merging closely related sequences to remove PCR and sequencing errors. V, D and J gene segments were assigned by aligning CDR3 sequences to IMGT reference sequences. For a sequence to be retained, a match of at least six nucleotides was required to both a V gene segment and a J gene segment. A rearrangement was called productive if the CDR3 had no stop codons and remained in frame with V and J, and every other rearrangement was called non-productive. Following IMGT convention, CDR3 was defined as the stretch from the second conserved V-encoded cysteine up to the conserved J-encoded phenylalanine. Sequences without an unambiguous match to a single V gene segment were excluded from the earlier analysis of 450 to 650 of the donors. In an earlier analysis of almost 600 of the donors, a V segment was called functional when productive rearrangements were above 56.7%, and segregating when the standard deviation between donors exceeded 5%. A statistical classification framework was built for diagnosing cytomegalovirus status from the catalog of TCR beta chain sequences. V and J gene assignment, in a later analysis, came from comparing TCR nucleotide sequences with IMGT/GENE-DB human TR gene sequences. A later analysis assigned CDR3 sequences and most-parsimonious VDJ recombination scenarios with the TCRdist pipeline. In a later analysis, each TCR beta chain was defined by its CDR3 amino acid sequence together with its V-gene family, and reads without a unique V-gene family were excluded. To address suspected cross-contamination and a sequencing artifact, a later analysis removed over 500 highly shared, low-generation-probability nucleotide sequences. A later analysis calculated a clonal expansion index for each public chain from normalized within-repertoire ranks of inferred template counts. In a later analysis, generation probabilities were computed using a VDJ recombination model fitted to out-of-frame rearrangements, and the results were checked against IGoR. In a later analysis, hypergeometric tests were used to score TCR-TCR, TCR-HLA and TCR-CMV co-occurrence, with a repertoire-size bias correction applied to TCR pairs. False discovery rates were estimated in a later analysis by permuting HLA or CMV assignments 20 times. A later analysis grouped co-occurring TCRs with DBSCAN, adding TCRdist sequence similarity when clustering within HLA-allele-positive subsets. For co-occurrence clustering, repertoires with fewer than 30,000 or more than 120,000 public chains were excluded, along with about five repertoires with anomalous nucleotide sharing. Not all clones reach the TCRdb copy of this immuneACCESS table, which keeps in-frame sequences only. Checked studies attribute under half of the gap to unresolved V genes and leave the rest unexplained. For V, J and clone size, that table is used; D and trimming come from the DNA. The sample table shows 90,000 to 120,000 clones, and less than 85% are seen once. The ten largest clones add up to about 2% of the sample.

Points on this clone: Its antigen is currently not known. No qualities accompany the bases; no much larger clone lies one base away.

Specimen: PBMCs. The TCR originated in a man younger than 30 in good health and CMV-seronegative. The sequence joins TRBV5-5 to TRBJ1-4; TRBD1 fits 7 bases in the junction. CDR3 sequence: CASSLTGATNEKLFF. DNA sequence: TGTGCCAGCAGCTTGACAGGGGCTACTAATGAAAAACTGTTTTTT.